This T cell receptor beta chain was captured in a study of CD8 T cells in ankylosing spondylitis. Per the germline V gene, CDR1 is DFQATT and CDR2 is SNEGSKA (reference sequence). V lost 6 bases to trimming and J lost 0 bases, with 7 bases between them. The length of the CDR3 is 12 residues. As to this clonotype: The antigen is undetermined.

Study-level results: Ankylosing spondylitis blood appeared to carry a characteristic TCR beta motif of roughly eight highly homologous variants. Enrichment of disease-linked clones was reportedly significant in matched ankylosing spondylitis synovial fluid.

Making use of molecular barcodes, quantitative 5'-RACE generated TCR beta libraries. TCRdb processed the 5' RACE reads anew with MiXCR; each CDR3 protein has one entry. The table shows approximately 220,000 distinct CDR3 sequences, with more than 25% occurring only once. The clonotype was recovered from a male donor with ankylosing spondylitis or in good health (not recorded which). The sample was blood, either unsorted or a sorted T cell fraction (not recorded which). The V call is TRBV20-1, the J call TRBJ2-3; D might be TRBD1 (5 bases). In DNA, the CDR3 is TGCAGTGCAACAGGCAGCACAGATACGCAGTATTTT. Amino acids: CSATGSTDTQYF.